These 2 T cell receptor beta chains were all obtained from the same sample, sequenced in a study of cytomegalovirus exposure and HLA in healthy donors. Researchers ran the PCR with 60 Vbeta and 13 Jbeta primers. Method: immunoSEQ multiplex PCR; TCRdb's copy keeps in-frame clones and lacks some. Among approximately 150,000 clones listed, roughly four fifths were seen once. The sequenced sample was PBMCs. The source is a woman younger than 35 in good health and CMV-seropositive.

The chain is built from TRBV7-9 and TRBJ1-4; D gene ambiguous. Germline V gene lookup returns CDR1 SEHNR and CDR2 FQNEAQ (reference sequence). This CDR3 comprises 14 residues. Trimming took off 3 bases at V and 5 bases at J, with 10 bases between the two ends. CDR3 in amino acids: CASSFHWENEKLFF. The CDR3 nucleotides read TGTGCCAGCAGCTTTCATTGGGAGAATGAAAAACTGTTTTTT. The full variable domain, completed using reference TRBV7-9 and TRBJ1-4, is DTGVSQNPRHKITKRGQNVTFRCDPISEHNRLYWYRQTLGQGPEFLTYFQNEAQLEKSRLLSDRFSAERPKGSFSTLEIQRTEQGDSAMYLCASSFHWENEKLFFGSGTQLSVL.

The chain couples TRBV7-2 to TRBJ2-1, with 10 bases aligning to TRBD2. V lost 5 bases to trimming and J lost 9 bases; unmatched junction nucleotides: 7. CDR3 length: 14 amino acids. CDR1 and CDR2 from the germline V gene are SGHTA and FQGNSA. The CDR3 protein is CASSARTSGGEQFF. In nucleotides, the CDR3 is TGTGCCAGCAGCGCCCGGACTAGCGGAGGTGAGCAGTTCTTC.